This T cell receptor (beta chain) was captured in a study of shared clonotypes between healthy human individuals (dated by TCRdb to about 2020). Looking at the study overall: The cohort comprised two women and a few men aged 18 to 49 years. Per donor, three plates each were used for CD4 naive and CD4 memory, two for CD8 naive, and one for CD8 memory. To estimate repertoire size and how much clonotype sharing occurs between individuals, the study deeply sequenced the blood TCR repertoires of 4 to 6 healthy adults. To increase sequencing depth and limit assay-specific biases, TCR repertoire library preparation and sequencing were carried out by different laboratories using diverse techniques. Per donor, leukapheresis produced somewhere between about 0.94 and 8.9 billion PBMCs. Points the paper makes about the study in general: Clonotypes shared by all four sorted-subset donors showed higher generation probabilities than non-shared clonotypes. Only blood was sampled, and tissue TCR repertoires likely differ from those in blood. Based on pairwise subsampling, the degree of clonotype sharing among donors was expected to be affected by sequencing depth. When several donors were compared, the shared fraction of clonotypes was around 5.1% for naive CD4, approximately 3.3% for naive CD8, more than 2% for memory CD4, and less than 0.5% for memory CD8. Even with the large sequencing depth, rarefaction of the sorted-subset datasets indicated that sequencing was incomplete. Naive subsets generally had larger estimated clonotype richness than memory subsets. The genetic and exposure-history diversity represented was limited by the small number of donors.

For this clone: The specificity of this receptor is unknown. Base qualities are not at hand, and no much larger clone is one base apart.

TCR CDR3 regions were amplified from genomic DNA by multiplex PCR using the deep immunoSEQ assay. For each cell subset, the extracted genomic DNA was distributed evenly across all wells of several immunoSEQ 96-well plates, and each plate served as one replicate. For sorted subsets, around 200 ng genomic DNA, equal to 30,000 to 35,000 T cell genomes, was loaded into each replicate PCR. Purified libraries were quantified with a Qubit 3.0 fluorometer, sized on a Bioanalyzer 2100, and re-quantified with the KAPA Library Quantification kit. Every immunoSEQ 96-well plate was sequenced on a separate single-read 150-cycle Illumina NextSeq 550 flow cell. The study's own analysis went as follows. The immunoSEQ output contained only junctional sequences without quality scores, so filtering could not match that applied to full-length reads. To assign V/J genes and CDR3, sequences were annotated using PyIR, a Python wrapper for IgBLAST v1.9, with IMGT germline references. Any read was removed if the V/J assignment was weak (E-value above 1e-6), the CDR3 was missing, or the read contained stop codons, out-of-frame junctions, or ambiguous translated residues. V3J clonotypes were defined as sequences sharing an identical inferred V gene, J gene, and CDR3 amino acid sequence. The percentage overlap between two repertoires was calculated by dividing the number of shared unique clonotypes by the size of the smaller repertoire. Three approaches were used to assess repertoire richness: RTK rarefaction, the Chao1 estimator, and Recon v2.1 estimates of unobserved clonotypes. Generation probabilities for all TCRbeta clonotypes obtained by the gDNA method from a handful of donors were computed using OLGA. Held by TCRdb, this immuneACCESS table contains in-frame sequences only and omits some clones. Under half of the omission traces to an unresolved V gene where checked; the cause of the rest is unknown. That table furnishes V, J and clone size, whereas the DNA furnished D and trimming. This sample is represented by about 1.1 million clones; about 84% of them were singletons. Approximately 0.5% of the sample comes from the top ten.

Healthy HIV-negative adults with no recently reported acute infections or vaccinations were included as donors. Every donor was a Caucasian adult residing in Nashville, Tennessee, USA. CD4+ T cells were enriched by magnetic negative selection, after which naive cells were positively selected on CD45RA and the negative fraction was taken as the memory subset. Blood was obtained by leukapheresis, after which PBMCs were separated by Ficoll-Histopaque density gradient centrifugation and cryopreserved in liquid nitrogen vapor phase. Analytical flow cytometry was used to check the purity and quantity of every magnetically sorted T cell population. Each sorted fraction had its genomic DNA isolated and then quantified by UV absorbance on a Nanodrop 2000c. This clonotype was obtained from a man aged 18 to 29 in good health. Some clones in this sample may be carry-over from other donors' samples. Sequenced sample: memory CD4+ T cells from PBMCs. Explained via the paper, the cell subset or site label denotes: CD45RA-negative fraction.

The CDR3: CASSLIKGFGNIQYF. The DNA sequence is as follows: TGTGCCAGCAGTTTAATCAAGGGGTTCGGAAACATTCAGTACTTC. Recombination joined TRBV28 with TRBJ2-4; the D region possibly corresponds to TRBD1 (5 bases align). The germline V gene specifies MDHEN as CDR1 and SYDVKM as CDR2. From cysteine to phenylalanine, the CDR3 is 15 amino acids long. Only the CDR3 part of the read is kept: 45 bases, read in frame from the first base. Trimming removed 2 bases from V and 6 bases from J, leaving 14 bases between the germline ends.